One and the same sample provided the 17 T cell receptor beta chains below, sequenced in a study of post-analysis software for immune sequencing data (dated by TCRdb to between 2014 and 2016). Overall study results and their limits: Patients showed significantly higher frequencies than controls for several TRBV segments, among them TRBV5-6, TRBV5-1 and TRBV20-1.

Library prep was done by PCR. Sequencing used an Illumina HiSeq 2500. To reduce PCR and sequencing biases, unique molecular identifiers were incorporated into the TCR beta cDNA libraries. TCRdb itself trimmed the public reads at Q25 with fastp, ran MiXCR and retained productive beta chains. Rows are combined by CDR3 protein, so each entry shows the most common genes and DNA. The sample table holds fewer than 850,000 distinct CDR3 sequences, of which 40% to 55% were seen once. The top ten hold around 4.7% of the sample. Antigens for these TCRs are unknown. Material: blood. These receptors originate from a girl aged 5 to 17 with multiple sclerosis.

The chain combines TRBV2 with TRBJ1-2; perhaps TRBD1 as D (5 bases). Trimming took off 8 bases at V and 5 bases at J, with 12 bases between the two ends. This CDR3 region has 12 residues. Per the germline V gene, CDR1 is SNHLY and CDR2 is FYNNEI. The chain's CDR3 is CASLATDYGYTF. CDR3 coding DNA: TGTGCCAGCTTAGCGACAGATTATGGCTACACCTTC.

The chain employs TRBV4-2 and TRBJ2-1; 16 bases fit TRBD2. Germline CDR1 is LGHNA and CDR2 is YNFKEQ. The CDR3 sequence is 24 residues long. The V gene end was trimmed by 2 bases and the J gene end by 0 bases; junction bases not matched to a gene: 19. CDR3 loop: CASSQKGTSGRGGNPVSSYNEQFF. The CDR3, as DNA: TGTGCCAGCAGCCAAAAGGGGACTAGCGGGAGGGGGGGAAACCCTGTGAGCTCCTACAATGAGCAGTTCTTC.

The CDR3 DNA sequence: TGCGCCAGCAGCTTGGAGGGTAGCGGGGGATCCTACAATGAGCAGTTCTTC. Its protein product is CASSLEGSGGSYNEQFF. V is TRBV5-1 and J is TRBJ2-1; 9 bases are shared with TRBD2. Germline V gives CDR1 SGHRS, CDR2 YFSETQ. With 0 bases clipped from V and 1 base from J, the junction kept 5 bases outside the gene matches. The CDR3 has 17 amino acids.

The rearrangement links TRBV10-3 to TRBJ2-7, with 9 bases lining up with TRBD1. The J segment lost 5 bases and the V segment lost 0 bases, leaving 5 bases of the junction unmatched. The CDR3 extends over 15 amino acids. Germline V gives CDR1 ENHRY, CDR2 SYGVKD. CDR3 in DNA: TGTGCCATCAGTGAGTCGGGACAGGGAGCCCACGAGCAGTACTTC. Protein sequence: CAISESGQGAHEQYF.

The V and J genes are TRBV4-1 and TRBJ2-5; D might be TRBD1 or TRBD2, each matching 6 bases. CDR1 and CDR2 from the germline V gene are MGHRA and YSYEKL. This CDR3 comprises 16 residues. Trimming left V 1 base short and J 0 bases short, with 12 bases between. Here the CDR3 DNA reads TGCGCCAGCAGCCAAGTGTCGGGGGCCGACCAAGAGACCCAGTACTTC. It specifies CASSQVSGADQETQYF.

Regarding this clonotype: A junction end diverges from the germline sequence, so it may reflect a read error. This chain joins TRBV20-1 and TRBJ2-6; D uncertain. Germline loops: CDR1 DFQATT, CDR2 SNEGSKA (reference sequence). The CDR3 loop spans 13 amino acids. The CDR3 sequence: CSAREPGANVLTF. The CDR3 bases are TGCAGTGCCAGAGAACCTGGGGCCAACGTCCTGACTTTC.

The genes are TRBV11-2 and TRBJ2-2; TRBD2 matches at 8 bases. Trimming at V came to 1 base and at J to 9 bases, leaving 10 bases not matched to a gene. The germline CDR1 and CDR2 sequences are SGHAT and FQNNGV. CDR3 length equals 16 residues. The CDR3 nucleotides read TGTGCCAGCAGCTTAGGGTCTAGCGGGTTTGGAAGGGAGCTGTTTTTT. It yields the protein CASSLGSSGFGRELFF.

V usage is TRBV13 and J usage is TRBJ2-1; D unresolved. The CDR3 extends over 14 amino acids. CDR1 and CDR2 from the germline V gene are PRHDT and FYEKMQ (reference sequence). Trimming removed 2 bases at V and 3 bases at J, with 8 bases between. Here the CDR3 reads CASSLLKGYNEQFF. The CDR3 nucleotides read TGTGCCAGCAGCTTACTTAAGGGCTACAATGAGCAGTTCTTC.

The genes are TRBV6-6 and TRBJ2-7, with D possibly matching TRBD1 (5 bases). The germline CDR1 and CDR2 sequences are MNHNY and SVGAGI (reference sequence). V lost 6 bases and J 2 bases, leaving 17 bases between the germline ends. This CDR3 is 15 amino acids long. CDR3 coding DNA: TGTGCCAGCAGGGCCCAAAGGGGTGACACCTACGAGCAGTACTTC. Translating gives CASRAQRGDTYEQYF.

This clonotype was recorded a few times. Its ends do not fully match the called genes, so a read error is possible. This chain joins TRBV12-3 or TRBV12-4 and TRBJ1-3; TRBD1 matches 7 bases. CDR3 size: 14 residues. CDR3 coding DNA: TGTGCCAGCAGTTCAGGGGGTACTGGAGACACCATATATTTT. Encoded protein: CASSSGGTGDTIYF.

V usage is TRBV27 and J usage is TRBJ2-3; TRBD2 aligns across 11 bases. Trimming cost V 6 bases and J 6 bases; bases outside gene matches: 11. The CDR3 spans 16 residues. CDR1 MNHEY and CDR2 SMNVEV come from the germline V gene (reference sequence). CDR3 loop: CASSRRLAGFTDTQYF. For the CDR3, the DNA is TGTGCCAGCAGCAGAAGACTAGCGGGATTTACGGATACGCAGTATTTT.

This rearrangement joins TRBV7-9 to TRBJ2-7, with unresolved D. This CDR3 has 14 residues. Germline V CDR1 and CDR2: SEHNR, FQNEAQ (reference sequence). Trimming pared 2 bases from V and 2 bases from J, leaving 10 bases between. The CDR3 here is CASSLSLTPYEQYF. CDR3 sequence (DNA): TGTGCCAGCAGCTTAAGCCTGACCCCCTACGAGCAGTACTTC.

The CDR3 spells CASSLSAGGGLEQFF. CDR3 sequence (DNA): TGTGCCAGCAGTTTATCCGCGGGAGGGGGCCTCGAGCAGTTCTTC. The J gene is TRBJ2-1, the V gene TRBV27, with 9 bases matching TRBD2. Germline lookup yields CDR1 MNHEY and CDR2 SMNVEV (reference sequence). The V gene end was trimmed by 0 bases and the J gene end by 10 bases; junction bases not matched to a gene: 7. This CDR3 is built from 15 residues.

This chain connects TRBV4-3 to TRBJ2-7; D is possibly TRBD2 (5 bases). Trimming took off 0 bases at V and 6 bases at J, with 9 bases between the two ends. Per the germline V gene, CDR1 is LGHNA and CDR2 is YSLEER. The CDR3 is 13 residues long. CDR3 residues: CASSQDLGSEQYF. DNA of the CDR3: TGCGCCAGCAGCCAAGATTTGGGGAGCGAGCAGTACTTC.

This rearrangement joins TRBV4-1 to TRBJ2-1; TRBD1 matches at 9 bases. TRBJ2-7 matches the DNA end more closely, so the J call is doubtful. This CDR3 contains 17 residues. CDR1 MGHRA and CDR2 YSYEKL come from the germline V gene. The CDR3 sequence: CASSQGPTGTGNYEQYF. The CDR3 region has the DNA TGCGCCAGCAGCCAAGGCCCCACCGGGACAGGGAATTACGAGCAGTACTTC.

The chain combines TRBV3-1 with TRBJ1-2; the D is unclear. Germline V CDR1 and CDR2: LGHDT, YNNKEL (reference sequence). Trimming took off 0 bases at V and 0 bases at J, with 17 bases between the two ends. CDR3 length: 18 amino acids. Here the CDR3 reads CASSQDLGVTNPNYGYTF. The CDR3 DNA follows: TGTGCCAGCAGCCAAGATTTGGGAGTAACGAATCCTAACTATGGCTACACCTTC.

V is TRBV14 and J is TRBJ2-5, with D possibly being TRBD2 (6 bases). This CDR3 spans 15 amino acids. CDR1 is SGHDN and CDR2 is FVKESK in the germline V gene. V was shortened by 6 bases and J by 5 bases, with 19 bases between the two germline ends. CDR3 sequence reads: CASRPTGDLQETQYF. DNA of the CDR3: TGTGCCAGCAGACCTACGGGAGATCTCCAGGAGACCCAGTACTTC.